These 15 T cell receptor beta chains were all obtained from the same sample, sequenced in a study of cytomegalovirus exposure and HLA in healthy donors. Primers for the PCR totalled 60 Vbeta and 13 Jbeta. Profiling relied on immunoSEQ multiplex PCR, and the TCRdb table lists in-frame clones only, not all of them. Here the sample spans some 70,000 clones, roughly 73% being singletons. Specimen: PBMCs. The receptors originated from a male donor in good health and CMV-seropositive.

The CDR3 protein is CASSVFKSPGLAEDTEAFF. The CDR3 DNA reads as TGTGCCAGCAGCGTATTCAAGTCCCCCGGGTTGGCGGAGGACACTGAAGCTTTCTTT. This chain joins TRBV9 and TRBJ1-1; D not resolved. The CDR3 length is 19 residues. From germline, CDR1 is SGDLS and CDR2 YYNGEE. Trimming took 1 base from V and 3 from J, leaving 25 bases between them.

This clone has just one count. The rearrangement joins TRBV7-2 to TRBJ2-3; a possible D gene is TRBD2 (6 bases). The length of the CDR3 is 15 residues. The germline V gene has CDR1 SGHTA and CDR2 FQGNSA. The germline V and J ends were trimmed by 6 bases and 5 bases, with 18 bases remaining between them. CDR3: CASSSEGRGGDTQYF. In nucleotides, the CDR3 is TGTGCCAGCAGTTCCGAAGGTCGGGGAGGAGATACGCAGTATTTT.

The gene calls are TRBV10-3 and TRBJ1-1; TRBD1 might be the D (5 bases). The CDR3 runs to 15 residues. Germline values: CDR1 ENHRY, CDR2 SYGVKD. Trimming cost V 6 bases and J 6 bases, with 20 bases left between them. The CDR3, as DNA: TGTGCCATCAGCGGGGGGGGAGGGAAAGAAGCTGAAGCTTTCTTT. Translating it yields CAISGGGGKEAEAFF.

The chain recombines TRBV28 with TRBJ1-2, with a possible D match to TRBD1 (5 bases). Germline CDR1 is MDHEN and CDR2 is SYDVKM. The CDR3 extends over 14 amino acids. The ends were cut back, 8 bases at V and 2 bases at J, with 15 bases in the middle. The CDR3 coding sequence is TGTGCCAGCCTTCTAGGGACTGCGAACTATGGCTACACCTTC. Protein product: CASLLGTANYGYTF.

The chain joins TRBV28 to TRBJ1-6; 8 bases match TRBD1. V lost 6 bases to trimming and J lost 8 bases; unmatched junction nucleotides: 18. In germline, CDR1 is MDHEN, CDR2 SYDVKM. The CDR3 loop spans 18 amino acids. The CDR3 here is CASSSRQGIRINHSPLHF. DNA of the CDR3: TGTGCCAGCAGCTCACGACAGGGGATCCGCATAAACCATTCACCCCTCCACTTT.

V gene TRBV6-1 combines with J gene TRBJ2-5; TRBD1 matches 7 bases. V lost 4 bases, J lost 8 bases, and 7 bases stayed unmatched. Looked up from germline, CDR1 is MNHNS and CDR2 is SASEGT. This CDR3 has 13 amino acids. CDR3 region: CASSGQGIYTQYF. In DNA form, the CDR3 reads TGTGCCAGCAGTGGACAGGGTATCTATACCCAGTACTTC.

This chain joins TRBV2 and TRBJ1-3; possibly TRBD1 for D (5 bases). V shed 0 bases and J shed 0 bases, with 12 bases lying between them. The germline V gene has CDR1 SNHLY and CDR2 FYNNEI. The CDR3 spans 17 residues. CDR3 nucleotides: TGTGCCAGCAGTGAAGCGCTTTCAGGGTTCTCTGGAAACACCATATATTTT. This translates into CASSEALSGFSGNTIYF. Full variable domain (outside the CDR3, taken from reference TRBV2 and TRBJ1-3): EPEVTQTPSHQVTQMGQEVILRCVPISNHLYFYWYRQILGQKVEFLVSFYNNEISEKSEIFDDQFSVERPDGSNFTLKIRSTKLEDSAMYFCASSEALSGFSGNTIYFGEGSWLTVV.

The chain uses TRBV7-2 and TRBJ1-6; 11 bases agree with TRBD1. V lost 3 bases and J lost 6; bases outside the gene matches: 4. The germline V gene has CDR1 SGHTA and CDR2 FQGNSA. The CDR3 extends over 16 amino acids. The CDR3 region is CASSLGQGVRNSPLHF. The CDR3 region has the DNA TGTGCCAGCAGCTTGGGACAGGGGGTTCGTAATTCACCCCTCCACTTT.

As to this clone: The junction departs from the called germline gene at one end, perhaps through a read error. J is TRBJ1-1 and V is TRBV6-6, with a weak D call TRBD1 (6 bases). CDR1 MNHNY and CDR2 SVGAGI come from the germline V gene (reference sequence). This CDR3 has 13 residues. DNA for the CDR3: TGTGCCAGCAGTGACTCAGGGGCCACTGAAGCTTTCTTT. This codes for CASSDSGATEAFF.

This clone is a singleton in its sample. As DNA, the CDR3 is TGCAGCGTCCCCTGGACAGAAAACACTGAAGCTTTCTTT. It is translated as CSVPWTENTEAFF. This chain uses TRBV29-1 with TRBJ1-1; tentatively, D is TRBD1 (6 bases). The germline V gene encodes CDR1 SQVTM and CDR2 ANQGSEA. The CDR3 loop spans 13 amino acids. Trimming removed 6 bases at V and 2 bases at J, with 13 bases between.

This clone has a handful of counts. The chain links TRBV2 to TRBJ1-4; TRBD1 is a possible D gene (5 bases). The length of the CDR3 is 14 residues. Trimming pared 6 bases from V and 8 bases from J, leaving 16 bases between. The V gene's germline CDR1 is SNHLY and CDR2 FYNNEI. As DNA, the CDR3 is TGTGCCAGCAGCAGAGGGGACTTTGGGGAAAAACTGTTTTTT. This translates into CASSRGDFGEKLFF.

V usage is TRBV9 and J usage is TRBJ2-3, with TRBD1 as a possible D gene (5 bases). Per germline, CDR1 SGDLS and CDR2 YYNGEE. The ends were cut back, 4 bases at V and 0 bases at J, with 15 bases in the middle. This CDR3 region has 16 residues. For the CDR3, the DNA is TGTGCCAGCAGCTCCGGTGTGGGGCTCAGCACAGATACGCAGTATTTT. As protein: CASSSGVGLSTDTQYF.

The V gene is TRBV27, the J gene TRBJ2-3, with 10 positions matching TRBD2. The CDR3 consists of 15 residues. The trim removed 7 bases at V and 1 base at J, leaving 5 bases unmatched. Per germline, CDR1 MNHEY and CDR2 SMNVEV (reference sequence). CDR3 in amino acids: CASKYTSGGTDTQYF. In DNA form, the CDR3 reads TGTGCCAGCAAGTATACTAGCGGGGGCACAGATACGCAGTATTTT.

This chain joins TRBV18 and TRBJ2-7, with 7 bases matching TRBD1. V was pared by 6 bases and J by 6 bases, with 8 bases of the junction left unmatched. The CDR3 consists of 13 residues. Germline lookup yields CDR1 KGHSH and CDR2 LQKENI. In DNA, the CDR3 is TGTGCCAGCTCCCCGGGACAGACCTTCGAGCAGTACTTC. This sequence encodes CASSPGQTFEQYF.

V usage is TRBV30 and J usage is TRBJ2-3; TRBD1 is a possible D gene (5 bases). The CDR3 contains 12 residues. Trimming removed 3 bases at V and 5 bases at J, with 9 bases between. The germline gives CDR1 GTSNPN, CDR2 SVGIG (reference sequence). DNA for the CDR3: TGTGCCTGGAGGGGGCCCGTAGATACGCAGTATTTT. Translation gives CAWRGPVDTQYF.